The 32 T cell receptor beta chains listed next were all sequenced from one sample in a study of metastatic and nonmetastatic thyroid tumors. Through MiXCR, TCRdb re-clonotyped the PCR reads. In the table there are about 90,000 clones, approximately 9% of which are singletons. Thyroid surgery had not been preceded by any treatment in any patient. The sequenced material came from blood. These receptors were taken from a female donor with papillary thyroid cancer or a benign thyroid nodule (not recorded which). Some clones in this sample may be carry-over from other donors' samples.

The gene calls are TRBV2 and TRBJ2-7; TRBD2 matches at 11 bases. The length of the CDR3 is 15 residues. Per the germline V gene, CDR1 is SNHLY and CDR2 is FYNNEI. After removal of 0 bases from V and 7 bases from J, the junction contained 5 bases not matched to a gene. This CDR3 is CASSEAWLAGGEQYF. The CDR3 DNA is TGTGCCAGCAGTGAAGCGTGGCTAGCGGGGGGTGAGCAGTACTTC.

This clone was observed at least ten times. The rearrangement links TRBV11-1 to TRBJ2-1; 11 nucleotides agree with TRBD2. This CDR3 contains 15 residues. After removal of 3 bases from V and 6 bases from J, the junction contained 4 bases not matched to a gene. From germline, CDR1 is SGHAT and CDR2 FQDESV (reference sequence). CDR3 DNA sequence: TGTGCCAGCAGCTTTTTAGCGGGGGGGCCCAATGAGCAGTTCTTC. The encoded protein is CASSFLAGGPNEQFF.

This clone was seen only a few times. The chain is built from TRBV20-1 and TRBJ1-3, with a tentative D call TRBD1 (6 bases). CDR1 and CDR2 (germline): DFQATT, SNEGSKA (reference sequence). The CDR3 is made up of 13 amino acids. The V gene lost 6 bases and the J gene lost 3 bases, with 12 bases spanning the gap. In nucleotides, the CDR3 is TGCAGTGCAAGGGGGGGAATTGGAAACACCATATATTTT. Protein sequence: CSARGGIGNTIYF.

The rearrangement joins TRBV5-1 to TRBJ2-7; the match to TRBD1 covers 7 bases. Germline CDR1 is SGHRS and CDR2 is YFSETQ. With V trimmed by 3 bases and J by 0 bases, 12 bases remained unmatched. This CDR3 region has 17 residues. The CDR3 DNA sequence: TGCGCCAGCAGCTCCCTACCCCCGACAGGGCTCTCCTACGAGCAGTACTTC. Its protein is CASSSLPPTGLSYEQYF.

At least ten counts were recorded for this clone. CDR3 region: CASSFVASGRLSRSQYF. Written as DNA, the CDR3 is TGTGCCAGCAGTTTCGTTGCTTCGGGAAGGTTGAGTCGGTCGCAGTATTTT. The J gene is TRBJ2-3, the V gene TRBV28; D is possibly TRBD2 (5 bases). Trimming removed 3 bases from V and 10 bases from J, with 26 bases in between. This CDR3 region has 17 residues. Germline CDR1 and CDR2: MDHEN and SYDVKM. Supplemented by reference TRBV28 and TRBJ2-3, the full variable domain reads DVKVTQSSRYLVKRTGEKVFLECVQDMDHENMFWYRQDPGLGLRLIYFSYDVKMKEKGDIPEGYSVSREKKERFSLILESASTNQTSMYLCASSFVASGRLSRSQYFGPGTRLTVL.

With regard to this clone: This sequence may be a read error, since a much larger clone differs from it by one base. The rearrangement joins TRBV19 to TRBJ1-5; D uncertain. Germline CDR1 is LNHDA and CDR2 is SQIVND (reference sequence). The CDR3 loop spans 14 amino acids. DNA for the CDR3: TGTGCAGCCGCCGCCGAGGTATTCGGACAGCCCCAGCATTTT. Residues: CAAAAEVFGQPQHF.

This clone showed up many times. This chain links TRBV3-1 with TRBJ2-1, with D possibly matching TRBD2 (6 bases). Per germline, CDR1 LGHDT and CDR2 YNNKEL (reference sequence). V shed 3 bases and J shed 8 bases, with 8 bases lying between them. This CDR3 is built from 12 residues. In nucleotides, the CDR3 is TGTGCCAGCAGCCACGGGGGTTATGAGCAGTTCTTC. Residues: CASSHGGYEQFF.

As regards this clone: One end of the junction is discordant with germline, which a read error may explain. The DNA of the CDR3 is TGCAGTGCTAGAGGACTAGCGGGGTACGATCAGTGCTTC. It is translated as CSARGLAGYDQCF. The chain couples TRBV20-1 to TRBJ2-7, with 11 bases fitting TRBD2. The CDR3 extends over 13 amino acids. Germline CDR1 reads DFQATT; CDR2 reads SNEGSKA (reference sequence).

The sample holds many counts of this clone. The chain links TRBV2 to TRBJ2-1, with D perhaps TRBD2 (5 bases). This CDR3 has 12 amino acids. V was pared by 0 bases and J by 8 bases, with 5 bases between. CDR1 is SNHLY and CDR2 is FYNNEI in the germline V gene. The CDR3 DNA follows: TGTGCCAGCAGTGAAGCGGGAGATGAGCAGTTCTTC. Its translation: CASSEAGDEQFF.

This clone came up a few times. This rearrangement joins TRBV12-3 or TRBV12-4 to TRBJ2-7; D assignment may be TRBD1 or TRBD2 (5 bases each). This CDR3 spans 13 amino acids. V was clipped by 7 bases and J by 0 bases, with 10 bases between them. DNA of the CDR3: TGTGCCAGCAACCCAGGGAGCTCCTACGAGCAGTACTTC. It yields the protein CASNPGSSYEQYF.

This clone was observed many times. This chain uses TRBV14 with TRBJ1-6; a possible D gene is TRBD1 (6 bases). The CDR3 has 14 amino acids. V lost 5 bases and J 4 bases, leaving 9 bases between the germline ends. Germline V gene lookup returns CDR1 SGHDN and CDR2 FVKESK. The CDR3 sequence: CASSAQGYNSPLHF. The CDR3 bases are TGTGCCAGCAGCGCCCAGGGGTATAATTCACCCCTCCACTTT.

This clone was found many times. V usage is TRBV7-2 and J usage is TRBJ2-1; 13 bases map to TRBD2. CDR1 and CDR2 (germline): SGHTA, FQGNSA. The trim removed 4 bases at V and 4 bases at J, leaving 4 bases unmatched. The CDR3 contains 16 residues. The DNA for the CDR3 is TGTGCCAGCAGCTCCATGGGACTAGCGGGGTACAATGAGCAGTTCTTC. It translates to CASSSMGLAGYNEQFF.

This clone was seen at least ten times. The rearrangement links TRBV28 to TRBJ1-4; D unclear. The germline gives CDR1 MDHEN, CDR2 SYDVKM. V was cut by 3 bases and J by 5 bases, with 4 bases left in between. The CDR3 is made up of 12 amino acids. The CDR3 reads CASSLANEKLFF. The CDR3 nucleotides are TGTGCCAGCAGTTTGGCAAATGAAAAACTGTTTTTT.

This clone came up a few times. A read error is possible here, since a much larger clone lies one base away. The genes are TRBV19 and TRBJ1-5, with D tentatively TRBD1 (5 bases). Looked up from germline, CDR1 is LNHDA and CDR2 is SQIVND (reference sequence). The CDR3 contains 12 residues. Trimming took 8 bases from V and 9 from J, leaving 14 bases between them. The CDR3 loop reads CASAYGAGPQHF. CDR3 nucleotides: TGTGCCAGTGCCTATGGGGCAGGGCCCCAGCATTTT.

At least ten counts were recorded for this clone. This rearrangement joins TRBV20-1 to TRBJ1-4, with 7 nucleotides matching TRBD1. This CDR3 contains 13 residues. V trimming: 4 bases; J trimming: 5 bases; junction bases outside the gene matches: 4. Germline CDR1 DFQATT, CDR2 SNEGSKA (reference sequence). CDR3 coding DNA: TGCAGTGCTACGACAGGGAGCAATGAAAAACTGTTTTTT. This codes for CSATTGSNEKLFF.

This clone has ten or more counts. The chain combines TRBV6-2 or TRBV6-3 with TRBJ2-7; weak D call: TRBD2 (5 bases). Germline CDR1 and CDR2: MNHEY and SVGEGT. The V and J ends lost 6 bases and 7 bases respectively, with 13 bases between them. This CDR3 is built from 12 residues. CDR3 amino acids: CASRTWEQEQYF. The CDR3 DNA sequence: TGTGCCAGCAGGACTTGGGAGCAAGAGCAGTACTTC.

A remark on this clone: A clone one base away is much larger, so this may be a read error. V is TRBV12-5 and J is TRBJ2-1; TRBD1 might be the D (5 bases). Trimming pared 6 bases from V and 8 bases from J, leaving 17 bases between. This CDR3 has 14 residues. Germline V gives CDR1 LGHNT, CDR2 FRNRAP. The CDR3 protein is CASGPWTPLDEQFF. CDR3 coding DNA: TGTGCTAGTGGGCCCTGGACACCTCTCGATGAGCAGTTCTTC.

The rearrangement links TRBV12-3 or TRBV12-4 to TRBJ1-1; D is ambiguous. Trimming cost V 7 bases and J 6 bases, with 15 bases left between them. The CDR3 covers 13 residues. CDR3 in amino acids: CASTFRARSEAFF. The DNA for the CDR3 is TGTGCCAGCACCTTTCGGGCCAGATCTGAAGCTTTCTTT.

This clone was observed at least ten times. The chain is built from TRBV19 and TRBJ1-1; maybe TRBD1 (5 bases). This CDR3 is 14 amino acids long. Trimming stripped 6 bases from V and 1 base from J, with 12 bases between. Germline CDR1 reads LNHDA; CDR2 reads SQIVND (reference sequence). The DNA of the CDR3 is TGTGCCAGTAGAGAGGGGTTTCGGAACACTGAAGCTTTCTTT. It translates to CASREGFRNTEAFF.

As regards this clone: A single base separates this from a much larger clone, so it may be a read error. Other DNA sequences in the sample encode the same CDR3. The gene calls are TRBV2 and TRBJ1-5; D is ambiguous. Germline-derived CDR1 and CDR2 are SNHLY and FYNNEI. This CDR3 is 14 amino acids long. CDR3 in DNA: TGTGCCAGCTCAGGACGGGCAGCGGATCAGCCCCAGCATTTC. It translates to CASSGRAADQPQHF. The full variable domain, with the rest looked up from reference TRBV2 and TRBJ1-5, is EPEVTQTPSHQVTQMGQEVILRCVPISNHLYFYWYRQILGQKVEFLVSFYNNEISEKSEIFDDQFSVERPDGSNFTLKIRSTKLEDSAMYFCASSGRAADQPQHFGDGTRLSIL.

V gene TRBV2 combines with J gene TRBJ1-5; D remains ambiguous. Germline CDR1 is SNHLY and CDR2 is FYNNEI. The V end was cut by 3 bases, the J end by 5 bases, with 11 bases between. This CDR3 has 14 amino acids. The CDR3 coding sequence is TGTGCCAGCAGTGACCTCACAGACTATCAGCCCCAGCATTTT. The encoded protein is CASSDLTDYQPQHF. Variable domain in full (rest from reference TRBV2 and TRBJ1-5): EPEVTQTPSHQVTQMGQEVILRCVPISNHLYFYWYRQILGQKVEFLVSFYNNEISEKSEIFDDQFSVERPDGSNFTLKIRSTKLEDSAMYFCASSDLTDYQPQHFGDGTRLSIL.

This clone was detected many times. The chain carries TRBV4-1 and TRBJ1-5; maybe TRBD1 (5 bases). Trimming removed 0 bases from V and 6 bases from J, with 9 bases in between. The CDR3 sequence is 14 residues long. The germline CDR1 and CDR2 sequences are MGHRA and YSYEKL. The CDR3 sequence: CASSQEQGGQPQHF. In DNA form, the CDR3 reads TGCGCCAGCAGCCAAGAGCAGGGCGGTCAGCCCCAGCATTTT.

This clone was detected only a few times. A much larger clone lies one base from this, so it may be a read error. The V and J genes are TRBV6-1 and TRBJ2-5; TRBD1 might be the D (5 bases). This CDR3 has 14 residues. CDR1 and CDR2 from the germline V gene are MNHNS and SASEGT. The V end was cut by 4 bases, the J end by 5 bases, with 14 bases between. CDR3 nucleotide sequence: TGTGCCAGCAGTGGAGGATGGGGCGGTGAGACCCAGTACTTC. Its protein product is CASSGGWGGETQYF.

Many counts were recorded for this clone. The chain carries TRBV6-4 and TRBJ1-6; D might be TRBD1 (6 bases). Trimming shortened V by 3 bases and J by 7 bases, and 13 bases separated the two germline ends. Germline CDR1 MRHNA, CDR2 SNTAGT. CDR3 length: 15 amino acids. In nucleotides, the CDR3 is TGTGCCAGCAGTGATCAGGCAGGGGAGAATTCACCCCTCCACTTT. Translating it yields CASSDQAGENSPLHF.

V is TRBV5-6 and J is TRBJ1-2; D perhaps matches TRBD1 (6 bases). Germline values: CDR1 SGHDT, CDR2 YYEEEE. Trimming took off 0 bases at V and 4 bases at J, with 13 bases between the two ends. This CDR3 has 15 amino acids. The CDR3 region has the DNA TGTGCCAGCAGCTTGGCGGGGGCGCAATCCTATGGCTACACCTTC. Translated: CASSLAGAQSYGYTF. Variable domain in full (rest from reference TRBV5-6 and TRBJ1-2): DAGVTQSPTHLIKTRGQQVTLRCSPKSGHDTVSWYQQALGQGPQFIFQYYEEEERQRGNFPDRFSGHQFPNYSSELNVNALLLGDSALYLCASSLAGAQSYGYTFGSGTRLTVV.

This clone was counted at least ten times. Other DNA variants within this sample encode the same CDR3. The chain employs TRBV18 and TRBJ1-5; D ambiguous. The length of the CDR3 is 13 residues. The germline CDR1 and CDR2 sequences are KGHSH and LQKENI. V lost 4 bases and J lost 3, with 7 bases in between. In nucleotides, the CDR3 is TGTGCCAGCTCACGATCTGACAATCAGCCCCAGCATTTT. This encodes CASSRSDNQPQHF.

The CDR3 DNA reads as TGCGCCAGCAGCTATGGACAGGCGGATTCACCCCTCCACTTT. Translated: CASSYGQADSPLHF. J is TRBJ1-6 and V is TRBV5-1; 7 bases are a match to TRBD1. V lost 3 bases and J lost 8; bases outside the gene matches: 5. Germline values: CDR1 SGHRS, CDR2 YFSETQ. The CDR3 is 14 amino acids.

With regard to this clone: A clone one base away is much larger, so this may be a read error. The CDR3 nucleotides are TGTGCCAGCAGCCCCAGGGGAAATCAGCCCCAGCATTTT. Encoded protein: CASSPRGNQPQHF. The V and J genes are TRBV12-3 or TRBV12-4 and TRBJ1-5; D is perhaps TRBD1 (6 bases). Trimming cost V 6 bases and J 4 bases, with 10 bases left between them. The CDR3 is 13 amino acids.

There are many counts of this clone. The V and J genes are TRBV18 and TRBJ2-5, with D unresolved. Deletions cut 3 bases from V and 2 bases from J, with 7 bases between. This CDR3 contains 13 residues. Germline V gene data show CDR1 as KGHSH and CDR2 as LQKENI. DNA for the CDR3: TGTGCCAGCTCACCTGTTCTACAAGAGACCCAGTACTTC. It codes for CASSPVLQETQYF.

This clone was detected many times. The rearrangement uses TRBV6-1 and TRBJ1-5, with D possibly TRBD1 on 6 matching bases. V lost 6 bases and J lost 5, with 17 bases in between. The CDR3 contains 15 residues. Per germline, CDR1 MNHNS and CDR2 SASEGT. The CDR3 DNA is TGTGCCAGCAGCGGGGGCCAGGGAAGGGATCAGCCCCAGCATTTT. It yields the protein CASSGGQGRDQPQHF.

The sample holds many counts of this clone. The gene calls are TRBV9 and TRBJ2-1; 9 bases agree with TRBD1. V lost 0 bases to trimming and J lost 8 bases; unmatched junction nucleotides: 3. The CDR3 is made up of 14 amino acids. Germline V gives CDR1 SGDLS, CDR2 YYNGEE. In DNA form, the CDR3 reads TGTGCCAGCAGCGTAGCTGGGACAGGGTATGAGCAGTTCTTC. Protein: CASSVAGTGYEQFF. Using reference TRBV9 and TRBJ2-1 for the parts outside the CDR3, the full variable domain is DSGVTQTPKHLITATGQRVTLRCSPRSGDLSVYWYQQSLDQGLQFLIQYYNGEERAKGNILERFSAQQFPDLHSELNLSSLELGDSALYFCASSVAGTGYEQFFGPGTRLTVL.

This clone was seen a handful of times. V and J are TRBV7-3 and TRBJ1-6; tentatively, D is TRBD1 (6 bases). From germline, CDR1 is SGHTA and CDR2 FQGTGA. Trimming stripped 0 bases from V and 6 bases from J, with 6 bases between. CDR3 length: 14 residues. CDR3 nucleotides: TGTGCCAGCAGCTTAACGGACAGTAATTCACCCCTCCACTTT. Translation gives CASSLTDSNSPLHF.